This TCR beta chain was sequenced for a study of radiotherapy plus CTLA-4 blockade in lung cancer. In germline, CDR1 is SGHTA, CDR2 FQGNSA. The junction had 8 bases not matched to a gene; V was cut back by 1 base and J by 6 bases. The CDR3 length is 15 residues. Clones were sequenced by immunoSEQ multiplex PCR, and TCRdb holds only the in-frame ones, with some missing. The sample includes about 80,000 clones, 78% of them seen just once. This clone was counted only a few times. The specimen was peripheral blood, collected from a patient treated with radiotherapy plus ipilimumab. V gene TRBV7-2 combines with J gene TRBJ2-7; 8 positions match TRBD1. This receptor was identified in a human donor with non-small cell lung cancer whose response to radiotherapy plus ipilimumab could not be evaluated. Some clones in this sample may be carry-over from other donors' samples. CDR3 nucleotides: TGTGCCAGCAGCTTAGGGGGGCCAGGGGGCAGCGAGCAGTACTTC. This sequence encodes CASSLGGPGGSEQYF. Filled out from reference TRBV7-2 and TRBJ2-7, the complete variable domain reads GAGVSQSPSNKVTEKGKDVELRCDPISGHTALYWYRQSLGQGLEFLIYFQGNSAPDKSGLPSDRFSAERTGGSVSTLTIQRTQQEDSAVYLCASSLGGPGGSEQYFGPGTRLTVT.